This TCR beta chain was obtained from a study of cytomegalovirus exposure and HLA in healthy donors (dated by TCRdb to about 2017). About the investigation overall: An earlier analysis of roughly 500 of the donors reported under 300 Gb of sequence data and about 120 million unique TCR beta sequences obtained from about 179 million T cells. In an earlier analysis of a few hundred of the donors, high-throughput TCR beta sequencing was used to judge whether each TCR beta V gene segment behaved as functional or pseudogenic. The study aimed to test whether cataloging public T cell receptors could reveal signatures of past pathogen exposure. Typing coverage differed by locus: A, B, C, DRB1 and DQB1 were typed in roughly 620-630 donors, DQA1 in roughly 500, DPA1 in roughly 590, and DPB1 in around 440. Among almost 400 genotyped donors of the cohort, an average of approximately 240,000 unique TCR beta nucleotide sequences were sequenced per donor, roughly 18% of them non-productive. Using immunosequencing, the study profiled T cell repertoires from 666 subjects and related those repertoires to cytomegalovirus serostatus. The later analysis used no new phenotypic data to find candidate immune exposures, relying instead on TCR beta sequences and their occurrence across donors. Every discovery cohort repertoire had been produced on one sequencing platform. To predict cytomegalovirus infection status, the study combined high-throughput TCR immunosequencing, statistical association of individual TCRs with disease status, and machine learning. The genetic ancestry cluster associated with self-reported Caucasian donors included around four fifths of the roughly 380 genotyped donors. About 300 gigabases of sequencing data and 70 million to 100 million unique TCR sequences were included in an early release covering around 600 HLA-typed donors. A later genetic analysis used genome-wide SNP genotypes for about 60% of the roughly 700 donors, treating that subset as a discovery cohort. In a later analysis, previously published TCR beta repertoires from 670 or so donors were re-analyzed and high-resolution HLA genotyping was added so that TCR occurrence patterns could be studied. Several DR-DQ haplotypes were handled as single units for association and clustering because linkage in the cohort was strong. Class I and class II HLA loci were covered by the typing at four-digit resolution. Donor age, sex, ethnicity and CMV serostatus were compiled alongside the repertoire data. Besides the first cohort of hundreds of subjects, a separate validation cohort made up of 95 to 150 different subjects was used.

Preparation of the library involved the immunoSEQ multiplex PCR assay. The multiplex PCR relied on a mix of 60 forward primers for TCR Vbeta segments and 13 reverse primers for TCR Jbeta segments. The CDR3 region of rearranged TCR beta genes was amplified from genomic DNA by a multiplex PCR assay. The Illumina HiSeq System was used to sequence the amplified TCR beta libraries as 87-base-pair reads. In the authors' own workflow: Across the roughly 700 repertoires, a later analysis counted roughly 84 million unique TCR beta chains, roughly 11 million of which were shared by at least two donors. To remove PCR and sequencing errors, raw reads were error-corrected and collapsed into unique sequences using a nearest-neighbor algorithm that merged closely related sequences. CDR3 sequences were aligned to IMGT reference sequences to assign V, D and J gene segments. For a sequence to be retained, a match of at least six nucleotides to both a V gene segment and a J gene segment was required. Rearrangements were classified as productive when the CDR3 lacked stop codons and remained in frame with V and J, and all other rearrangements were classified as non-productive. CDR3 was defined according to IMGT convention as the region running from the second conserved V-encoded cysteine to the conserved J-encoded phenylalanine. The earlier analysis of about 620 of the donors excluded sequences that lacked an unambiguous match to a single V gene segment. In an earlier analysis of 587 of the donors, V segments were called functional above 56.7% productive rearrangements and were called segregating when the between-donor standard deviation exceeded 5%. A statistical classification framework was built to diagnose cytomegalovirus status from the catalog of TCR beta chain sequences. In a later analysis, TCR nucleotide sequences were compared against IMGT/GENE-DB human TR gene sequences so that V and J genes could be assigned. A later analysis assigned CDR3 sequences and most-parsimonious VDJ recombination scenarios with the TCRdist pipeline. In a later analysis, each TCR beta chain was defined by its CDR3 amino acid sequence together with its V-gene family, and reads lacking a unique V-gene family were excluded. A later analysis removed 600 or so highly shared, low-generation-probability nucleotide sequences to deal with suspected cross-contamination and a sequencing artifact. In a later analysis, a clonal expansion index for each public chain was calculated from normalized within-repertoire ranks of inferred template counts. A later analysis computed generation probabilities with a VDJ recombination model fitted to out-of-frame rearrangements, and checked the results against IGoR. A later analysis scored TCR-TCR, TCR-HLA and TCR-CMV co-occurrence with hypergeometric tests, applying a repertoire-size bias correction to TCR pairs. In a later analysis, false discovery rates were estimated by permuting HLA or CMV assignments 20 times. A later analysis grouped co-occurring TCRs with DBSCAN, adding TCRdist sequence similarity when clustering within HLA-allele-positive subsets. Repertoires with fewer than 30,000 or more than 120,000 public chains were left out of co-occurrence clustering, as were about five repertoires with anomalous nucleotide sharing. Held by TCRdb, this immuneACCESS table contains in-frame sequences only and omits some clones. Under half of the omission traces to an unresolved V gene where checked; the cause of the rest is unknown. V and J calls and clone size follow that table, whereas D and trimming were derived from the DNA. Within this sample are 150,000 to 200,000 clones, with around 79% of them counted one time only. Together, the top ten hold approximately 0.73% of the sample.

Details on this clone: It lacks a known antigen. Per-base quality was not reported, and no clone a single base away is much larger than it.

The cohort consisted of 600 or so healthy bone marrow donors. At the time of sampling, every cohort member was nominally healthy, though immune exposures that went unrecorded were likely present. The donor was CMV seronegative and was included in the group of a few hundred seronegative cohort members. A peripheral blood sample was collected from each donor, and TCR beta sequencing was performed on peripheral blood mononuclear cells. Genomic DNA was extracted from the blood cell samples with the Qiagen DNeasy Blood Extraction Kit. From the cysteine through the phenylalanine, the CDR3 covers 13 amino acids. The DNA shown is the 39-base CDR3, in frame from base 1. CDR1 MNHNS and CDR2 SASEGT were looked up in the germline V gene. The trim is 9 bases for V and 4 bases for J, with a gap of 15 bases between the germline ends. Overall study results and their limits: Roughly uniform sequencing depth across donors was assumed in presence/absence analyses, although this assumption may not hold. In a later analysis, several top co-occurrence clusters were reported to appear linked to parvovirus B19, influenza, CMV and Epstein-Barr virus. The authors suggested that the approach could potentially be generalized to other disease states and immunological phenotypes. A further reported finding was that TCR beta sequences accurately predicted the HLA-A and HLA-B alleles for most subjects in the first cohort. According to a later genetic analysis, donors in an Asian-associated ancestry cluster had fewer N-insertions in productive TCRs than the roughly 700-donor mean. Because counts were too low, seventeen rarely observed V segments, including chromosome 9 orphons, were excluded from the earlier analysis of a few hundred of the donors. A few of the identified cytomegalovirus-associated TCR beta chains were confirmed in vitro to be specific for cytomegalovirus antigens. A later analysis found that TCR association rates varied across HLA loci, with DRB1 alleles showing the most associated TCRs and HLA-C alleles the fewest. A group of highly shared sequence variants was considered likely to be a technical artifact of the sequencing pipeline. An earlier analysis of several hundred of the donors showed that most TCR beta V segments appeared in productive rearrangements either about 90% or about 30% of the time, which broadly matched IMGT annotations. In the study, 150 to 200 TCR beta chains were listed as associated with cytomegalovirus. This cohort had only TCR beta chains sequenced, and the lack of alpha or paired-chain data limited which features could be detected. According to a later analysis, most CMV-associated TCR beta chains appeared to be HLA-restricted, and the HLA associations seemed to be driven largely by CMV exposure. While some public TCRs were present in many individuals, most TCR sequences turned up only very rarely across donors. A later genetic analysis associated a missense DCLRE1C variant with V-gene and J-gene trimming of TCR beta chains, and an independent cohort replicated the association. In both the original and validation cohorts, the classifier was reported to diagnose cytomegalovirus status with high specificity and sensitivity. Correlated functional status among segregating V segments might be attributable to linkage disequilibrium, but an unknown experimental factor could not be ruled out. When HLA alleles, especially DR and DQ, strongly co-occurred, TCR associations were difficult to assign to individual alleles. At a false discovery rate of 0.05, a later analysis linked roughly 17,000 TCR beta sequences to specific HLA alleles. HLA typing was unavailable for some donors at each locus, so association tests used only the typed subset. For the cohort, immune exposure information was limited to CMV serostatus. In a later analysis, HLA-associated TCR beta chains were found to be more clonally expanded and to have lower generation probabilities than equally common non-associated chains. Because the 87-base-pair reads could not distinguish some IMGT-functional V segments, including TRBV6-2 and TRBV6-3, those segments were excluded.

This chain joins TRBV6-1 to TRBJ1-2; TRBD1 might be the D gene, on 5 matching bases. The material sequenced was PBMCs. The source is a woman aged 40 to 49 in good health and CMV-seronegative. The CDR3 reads CASSRGVRYGYTF. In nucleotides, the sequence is TGTGCCAGTTCCCGGGGGGTCCGCTATGGCTACACCTTC.